This TCR beta chain is drawn from a study of blood T cell repertoires in COVID-19. TCRdb's table, derived via immunoSEQ multiplex PCR, lists solely in-frame clones and lacks some. The sample includes around 100,000 clones, about 90% of them seen just once. Trimming took 5 bases from V and 4 from J, leaving 14 bases between them. The CDR3 length is 14 residues. The germline gives CDR1 MNHEY, CDR2 SVGEGT. What was sequenced was peripheral blood. This sequence joins TRBV6-2 or TRBV6-3 and TRBJ1-1; TRBD1 might be the D (6 bases). The source is a man between 45 and 60 years old in a cohort sampled during active COVID-19. As DNA, the CDR3 is TGTGCCAGCAGTAACGTACAGGGTTTCACTGAAGCTTTCTTT. Translation: CASSNVQGFTEAFF.